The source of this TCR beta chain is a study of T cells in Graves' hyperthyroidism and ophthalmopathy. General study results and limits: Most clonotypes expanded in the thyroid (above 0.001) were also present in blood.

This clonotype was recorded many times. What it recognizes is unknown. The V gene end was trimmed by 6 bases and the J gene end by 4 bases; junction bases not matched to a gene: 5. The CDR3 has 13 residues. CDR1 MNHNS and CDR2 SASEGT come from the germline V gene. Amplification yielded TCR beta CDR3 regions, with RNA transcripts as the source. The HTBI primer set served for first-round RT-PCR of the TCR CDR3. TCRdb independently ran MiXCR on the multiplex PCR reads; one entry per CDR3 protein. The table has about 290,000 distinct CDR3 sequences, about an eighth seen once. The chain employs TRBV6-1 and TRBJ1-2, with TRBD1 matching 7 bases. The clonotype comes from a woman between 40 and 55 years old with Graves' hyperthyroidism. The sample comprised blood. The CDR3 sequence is CASSEDRIYGYTF. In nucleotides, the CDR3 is TGTGCCAGCAGCGAGGACAGGATCTATGGCTACACCTTC.